Listed below are T cell receptor beta chains from one sample, sequenced in a study of cytomegalovirus exposure and HLA in healthy donors. Profiled with immunoSEQ multiplex PCR; TCRdb holds only in-frame clones, not every one. The table lists some 200,000 clones, 65% to 85% of them singletons, with 3.8% in the top ten. The sample taken for sequencing was PBMCs. The receptors here all came from a man aged 45-60 years in good health and CMV-seronegative. CDR3s leave out the opening cysteine and the closing phenylalanine or tryptophan.

j_call v_call cdr3_aa
TRBJ2-1 TRBV10-3 ATRAGPSYNEQF
TRBJ2-4 TRBV4-2 ASSQDLLSGGAFGKNIQY
TRBJ1-2 TRBV7-9 ASSQGHGYT
TRBJ2-5 TRBV9 ASSPGGVGETQY
TRBJ2-3 TRBV18 ASSPGASPSTDTQY
TRBJ2-7 TRBV19 ASRRGQSISYEQY
TRBJ2-3 TRBV11-3 ASSLGLGSTDTQY
TRBJ1-2 TRBV2 ASSRGGLRLNYGYT
TRBJ1-1 TRBV27 ASSLGAKNRFTEAF
TRBJ1-6 TRBV19 ASSIRQGRSPLH
TRBJ1-2 TRBV5-1 ASSLGDRNYGYT
TRBJ2-5 TRBV29-1 SVEDSGGAKTQY
TRBJ2-7 TRBV7-8 ASSPDRTYEQY
TRBJ1-5 TRBV4-1 ASRKTGGYSNQPQH
TRBJ2-1 TRBV27 ASKNWDTSYNEQF
TRBJ2-5 TRBV7-2 ASSLGGREETQY
TRBJ1-3 TRBV7-2 ASSLDRGPGNTIY
TRBJ1-2 TRBV4-3 ASSQAPEAWHGYT
TRBJ2-7 TRBV10-3 ATDRQGFSYEQY
TRBJ2-1 TRBV5-1 ASSLNSGGFQF
TRBJ2-1 TRBV13 ASSLGGASGQNEQF
TRBJ2-3 TRBV7-9 ASSPGQGPGDTQY
TRBJ2-2 TRBV4-3 ASSQETANTGELF
TRBJ1-4 TRBV4-1 ASSQSRHDHEKLF
TRBJ2-1 TRBV9 ASSPGTSGYNEQF
TRBJ2-2 TRBV7-2 ASSLRGKTGELF
TRBJ1-5 TRBV6-5 ASARTGGQPQH
TRBJ2-3 TRBV9 ATSARGNTDTQY
TRBJ2-2 TRBV15 ATRLPGTGELF
TRBJ2-3 TRBV18 ASSPGGTDTQY
TRBJ2-3 TRBV27 ASSLYYRGSTDTQY
TRBJ2-3 TRBV2 ASKISGGRTDTQY
TRBJ1-2 TRBV6-5 ASIPTGGSYGYT
TRBJ2-5 TRBV9 ASSVEGQGETQY
TRBJ2-1 TRBV29-1 SVPGGGFLNEQF
TRBJ2-1 TRBV9 ASTRGTEYNEQF
TRBJ1-4 TRBV5-1 ASSPGRQNYEKLF
TRBJ2-3 TRBV6-4 ATPGQGADTQY
TRBJ1-5 TRBV7-2 ASSPGQGQPQH
TRBJ1-6 TRBV29-1 SEDAQRDSPLH
TRBJ1-1 TRBV9 ASSGHRNTEAF
TRBJ1-5 TRBV4-3 ASSQRQGDQPQH
TRBJ1-1 TRBV7-2 ASSQGSTEAF
TRBJ2-3 TRBV12-1 ASSLGPLADTDTQY
TRBJ1-6 TRBV6-1 ASWTGPSYNSPLH
TRBJ2-5 TRBV7-9 SSSLDFAGETQY
TRBJ2-1 TRBV30 AWSEDYEQF
TRBJ1-5 TRBV6-1 ASSGFGTEYNQPQH
TRBJ2-3 TRBV7-8 ASSLVGAAFTDTQY
TRBJ1-1 TRBV4-2 ASSLEERGAHEAF